This T cell receptor (beta chain) originates from a study of T cell changes during pregnancy in multiple sclerosis. The table came from immunoSEQ multiplex PCR; TCRdb's copy has only in-frame clones and leaves some out. This table has under 70,000 clones, less than 95% appearing once. V was clipped by 6 bases and J by 3 bases, with 6 bases between them. The CDR3 loop spans 13 amino acids. Germline lookup yields CDR1 MNHEY and CDR2 SMNVEV (reference sequence). Sequencing used CD8+ T cells from peripheral blood mononuclear cells, obtained after pregnancy. This chain joins TRBV27 and TRBJ2-6; D is unresolved. This TCR derives from a female donor with multiple sclerosis, enrolled in a pregnancy study. Here the CDR3 reads CASSPGGANVLTF. The CDR3 DNA follows: TGTGCCAGCAGCCCGGGTGGGGCCAACGTCCTGACTTTC.